A single sample gave rise to the 9 T cell receptor beta chains below, sequenced in a study of T cell repertoires in cytomegalovirus infection. From the reads, TCRdb called clonotypes with MiXCR, one entry per CDR3 protein. In the table there are 680,000 or so distinct CDR3 sequences, roughly 36% of which are singletons. Antigens of these TCRs are unknown. Material: cultured PBMCs, obtained from culture after CMV antigen stimulation. These receptors all stem from a human donor in good health (CMV status not recorded). Some clones in this sample may be carry-over from other donors' samples.

The gene calls are TRBV4-1 and TRBJ2-4; weak D call: TRBD2 (6 bases). The V gene lost 0 bases and the J gene lost 16 bases, with 16 bases spanning the gap. The CDR3 covers 13 residues. CDR1 and CDR2 (germline): MGHRA, YSYEKL. The DNA for the CDR3 is TGCGCCAGCAGCCAAGAAATAGGAGGGCTGCTTTACTTC. Encoded protein: CASSQEIGGLLYF.

This clonotype was counted between two and nine times. This rearrangement joins TRBV4-1 to TRBJ2-7; TRBD1 is a possible D gene (6 bases). V gave up 1 base and J gave up 3 bases, with 10 bases separating them. This CDR3 contains 14 residues. Germline CDR1 is MGHRA and CDR2 is YSYEKL. CDR3 nucleotides: TGCGCCAGCAGCCAAGGGACAGTTGGCTACGAGCAGTACTTC. It is translated as CASSQGTVGYEQYF.

The V and J genes are TRBV7-2 and TRBJ2-4; weak D call: TRBD1 (6 bases). CDR3 size: 14 residues. Trimming removed 5 bases at V and 5 bases at J, with 13 bases between. CDR1 and CDR2 from the germline V gene are SGHTA and FQGNSA. The DNA for the CDR3 is TGTGCCAGCAGCCGGGACACCGGACAAAACATTCAGTACTTC. Its protein product is CASSRDTGQNIQYF.

The rearrangement links TRBV29-1 to TRBJ2-1; 10 bases are a match to TRBD1. Germline values: CDR1 SQVTM, CDR2 ANQGSEA. CDR3 length: 16 residues. Germline trimming cut 5 bases from V and 3 bases from J; bases unmatched to any gene: 10. The CDR3 here is CSVQGPGTGVYNEQFF. Here the CDR3 DNA reads TGCAGCGTTCAAGGCCCCGGGACAGGGGTCTACAATGAGCAGTTCTTC.

J is TRBJ1-3 and V is TRBV5-4; D is unclear. V lost 4 bases and J 2 bases, leaving 10 bases between the germline ends. Germline V gene sequence: CDR1 SGHNT, CDR2 YYREEE (reference sequence). The CDR3 contains 14 residues. CDR3 sequence: CASSRAGAGNTIYF. For the CDR3, the DNA is TGTGCCAGCAGCCGTGCCGGGGCTGGAAACACCATATATTTT.

The chain links TRBV7-6 to TRBJ2-3; D is ambiguous. Germline CDR1 and CDR2: SGHVS and FNYEAQ. The ends were cut back, 5 bases at V and 0 bases at J, with 18 bases in the middle. CDR3 length equals 17 residues. CDR3 residues: CASSQKPGQDSTDTQYF. DNA of the CDR3: TGTGCCAGCAGCCAGAAGCCTGGGCAGGATAGCACAGATACGCAGTATTTT. The variable domain in full, with the rest retrieved from reference TRBV7-6 and TRBJ2-3, is GAGVSQSPRYKVTKRGQDVALRCDPISGHVSLYWYRQALGQGPEFLTYFNYEAQQDKSGLPNDRFSAERPEGSISTLTIQRTEQRDSAMYRCASSQKPGQDSTDTQYFGPGTRLTVL.

In this sample, this clonotype turned up a few times. The chain is built from TRBV12-5 and TRBJ2-5, with TRBD1 matching over 8 bases. V lost 5 bases, J lost 5 bases, and 7 bases stayed unmatched. In germline, CDR1 is LGHNT, CDR2 FRNRAP. CDR3 length equals 14 residues. The CDR3 region has the DNA TGTGCTAGTGGTGAGGACAGGACAGGGGAGACCCAGTACTTC. Protein: CASGEDRTGETQYF.

The gene calls are TRBV20-1 and TRBJ2-4; 7 positions agree with TRBD1. The V gene's germline CDR1 is DFQATT and CDR2 SNEGSKA (reference sequence). The CDR3 spans 15 residues. Trimming removed 4 bases from V and 2 bases from J; junction bases left unmatched: 8. CDR3 sequence: CSANDRARPKNIQYF. CDR3 nucleotide sequence: TGCAGTGCTAACGACAGGGCTCGCCCCAAAAACATTCAGTACTTC.

This clonotype occurred a few times. The chain couples TRBV12-3 or TRBV12-4 to TRBJ2-3; 8 nucleotides match TRBD2. Unmatched junction bases numbered 6, after V lost 3 bases and J lost 4 bases. CDR3 size: 15 residues. The CDR3 DNA reads TGTGCCAGCAGTTTTCGACGGGGGGGGCCAGATACGCAGTATTTT. Its translation is CASSFRRGGPDTQYF.